The next 5 T cell receptor beta chains were all read from a single sample in a study of shared clonotypes between healthy human individuals (dated by TCRdb to the early 2020s). For the CD8 naive samples, CD45RO-negative cells were positively selected for CCR7, yielding a CD45RA+CCR7+ population from which TemRA cells were excluded. Receptors were amplified or captured by the immunoSEQ multiplex PCR assay. The table was pulled from immuneACCESS by TCRdb, which kept in-frame rearrangements only. Such tables lose some clones; where checked, under half of the loss comes from unresolved V genes, and the rest has no known cause. The sample table holds approximately 2,000,000 clones, of which 85% to 95% were seen once. The top ten hold less than 2% of the sample. The specimen was naive CD8+ T cells from PBMCs. The cell subset or site label, read with the paper, signifies: CD45RA+CCR7+. These receptors all come from a man aged 18 to 30 in good health. Some clones in this sample may be carry-over from other donors' samples.

The J gene is TRBJ1-4, the V gene TRBV16; D may be TRBD1 (5 bases). This CDR3 has 15 amino acids. Germline V gene sequence: CDR1 KGHSY, CDR2 FQNENV. V lost 5 bases and J lost 4, with 14 bases in between. The DNA of the CDR3 is TGTGCCAGCAGCGGAACGACAGCGAGTAATGAAAAACTGTTTTTT. Amino acids: CASSGTTASNEKLFF.

The chain uses TRBV12-2 and TRBJ2-1; the listed D gene, TRBD1, was not tested against the DNA. TRBV12-2 corresponds to a pseudogene. The CDR3 length is 12 residues. Written as DNA, the CDR3 is TGTGCAAGTCGCTTAGGGTCTGGCGAGCAGTTCTTC. Its translation: CASRLGSGEQFF.

V and J are TRBV5-5 and TRBJ2-2, with 13 bases aligning to TRBD2. Losses at the gene ends were 1 base for V and 4 bases for J; bases not matched to a gene: 7. Germline loops: CDR1 SGHKS, CDR2 YYEKEE (reference sequence). This CDR3 region has 18 residues. The CDR3 nucleotides are TGTGCCAGCAGCTTGACTAGCGGGAGGGCCTTCGGCACCGGGGAGCTGTTTTTT. This translates into CASSLTSGRAFGTGELFF. Looking up the rest from reference TRBV5-5 and TRBJ2-2 gives the full variable domain: DAGVTQSPTHLIKTRGQQVTLRCSPISGHKSVSWYQQVLGQGPQFIFQYYEKEERGRGNFPDRFSARQFPNYSSELNVNALLLGDSALYLCASSLTSGRAFGTGELFFGEGSRLTVL.

CDR3 sequence: CASSSTLHDPNTEAFF. For the CDR3, the DNA is TGTGCCAGCAGCTCTACCTTACACGACCCGAACACTGAAGCTTTCTTT. The chain uses TRBV7-9 and TRBJ1-1; D gene ambiguous. This CDR3 region has 16 residues. The germline V and J ends were trimmed by 4 bases and 1 base, with 16 bases remaining between them. From germline, CDR1 is SEHNR and CDR2 FQNEAQ (reference sequence).

V is TRBV6-5 and J is TRBJ2-5, with D perhaps TRBD2 (5 bases). Trimming stripped 0 bases from V and 5 bases from J, with 13 bases between. Germline values: CDR1 MNHEY, CDR2 SVGAGI. This CDR3 contains 15 residues. The CDR3 coding sequence is TGTGCCAGCAGTTACTCTGTCGGGGATGTGGAGACCCAGTACTTC. Translating gives CASSYSVGDVETQYF.